The clone carrying this T cell receptor beta chain was seen a few times. Its specificity is unknown. Genes and germline come from the mouse. The missing CDR3 end, 4 residues past where the read stops, is filled in from the germline J gene. The data are from a study of CD8+ T cells in alopecia areata. Looking at the study overall: Recipient mice, approximately 6-10-week-old female C3H/HeJ animals, received skin from 6-12-month-old C3H/HeJ graft donors with spontaneous alopecia. Findings of the study overall: Among patients, TCR sharing was less clear than in mice, a difference possibly due in part to HLA diversity in the patient population. Lesional tissue from the scalp (especially in alopecia totalis/universalis) showed higher clonality than normal scalp. Among the cells sequenced in scalp samples are also the resident alphabeta T cells of normal skin.

Sequencing relied on a cDNA template that was reverse transcribed from extracted RNA. Only in-frame clones appear in the TCRdb table, and some are missing; sequencing was by immunoSEQ multiplex PCR. The sample yields approximately 300,000 clones, without any singletons. Sorting relied on CD4, CD8alpha, NKG2D, NKG2ACE and other markers applied to pooled cutaneous lymph node cells. The V gene lost 0 bases and the J gene lost 5 bases, with 5 bases spanning the gap. The CDR3 is 12 amino acids. Germline V lookup: CDR1 GKSSPN, CDR2 SITVG. Sequencing was carried out using CD4+ T cells sorted from a lymph node. This receptor was taken from a C3H/HeJ mouse with alopecia areata. For the strain, the MHC haplotype given is H2-k. J is TRBJ2-1 and V is TRBV31, with TRBD2 as a possible D gene (5 bases). CDR3: CAWSLLDAEQFF. CDR3 DNA, as far as it was read: TGTGCCTGGAGTCTACTGGATGCT.